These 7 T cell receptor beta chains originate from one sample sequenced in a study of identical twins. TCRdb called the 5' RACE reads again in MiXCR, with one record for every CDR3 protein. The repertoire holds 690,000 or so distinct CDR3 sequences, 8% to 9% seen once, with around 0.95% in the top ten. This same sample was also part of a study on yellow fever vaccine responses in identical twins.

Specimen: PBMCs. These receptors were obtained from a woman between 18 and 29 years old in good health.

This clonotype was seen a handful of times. In DNA form, the CDR3 reads TGTGCCAGCAGCTTTAATCCCTTCAATGAGCAGTTCTTC. Translating it yields CASSFNPFNEQFF. The chain recombines TRBV7-3 with TRBJ2-1, with D unresolved. Looked up from germline, CDR1 is SGHTA and CDR2 is FQGTGA. V lost 3 bases and J lost 6, with 9 bases in between. This CDR3 region has 13 residues.

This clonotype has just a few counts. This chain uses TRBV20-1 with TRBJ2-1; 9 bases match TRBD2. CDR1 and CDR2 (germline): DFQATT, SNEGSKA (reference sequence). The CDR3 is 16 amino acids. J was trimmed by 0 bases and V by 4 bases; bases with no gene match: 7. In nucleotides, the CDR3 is TGCAGTGCTAAGTCCTTTAGCGGGAGCTCCTACAATGAGCAGTTCTTC. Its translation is CSAKSFSGSSYNEQFF.

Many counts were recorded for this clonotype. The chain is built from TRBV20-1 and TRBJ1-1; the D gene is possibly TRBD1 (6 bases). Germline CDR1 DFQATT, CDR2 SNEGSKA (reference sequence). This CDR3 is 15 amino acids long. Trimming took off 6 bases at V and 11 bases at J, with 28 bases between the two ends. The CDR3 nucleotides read TGCAGTGCCACGACATCCGAGTCCACAGGGTTGGATGCTTTCTTT. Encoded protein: CSATTSESTGLDAFF.

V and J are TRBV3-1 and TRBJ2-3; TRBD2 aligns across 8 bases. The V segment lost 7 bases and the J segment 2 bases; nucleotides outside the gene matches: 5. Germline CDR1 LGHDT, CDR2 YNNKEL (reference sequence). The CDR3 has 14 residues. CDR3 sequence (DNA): TGTGCCAGCACCGTAGCGGGAATCACAGATACGCAGTATTTT. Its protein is CASTVAGITDTQYF.

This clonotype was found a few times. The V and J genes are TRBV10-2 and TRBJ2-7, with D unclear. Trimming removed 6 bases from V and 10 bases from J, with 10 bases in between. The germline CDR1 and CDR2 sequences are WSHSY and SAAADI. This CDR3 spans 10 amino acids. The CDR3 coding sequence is TGCGCCAGCAGACTTGAGGTCCAGTACTTC. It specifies CASRLEVQYF.

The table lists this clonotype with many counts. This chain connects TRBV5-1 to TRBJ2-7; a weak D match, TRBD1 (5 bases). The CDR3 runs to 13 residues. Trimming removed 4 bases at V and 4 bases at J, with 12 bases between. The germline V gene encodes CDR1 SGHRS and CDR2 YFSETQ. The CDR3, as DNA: TGCGCCAGCAGCAACCCGACAGATTACGAGCAGTACTTC. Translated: CASSNPTDYEQYF.

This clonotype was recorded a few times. The CDR3 DNA reads as TGTGCCAGCAGTTCCTTAGGATACAATGAGCAGTTCTTC. Protein product: CASSSLGYNEQFF. The chain has TRBV6-2 or TRBV6-3 and TRBJ2-1; D unresolved. V lost 4 bases to trimming and J lost 4 bases, with 8 bases between them. The length of the CDR3 is 13 residues. Per germline, CDR1 MNHEY and CDR2 SVGEGT.